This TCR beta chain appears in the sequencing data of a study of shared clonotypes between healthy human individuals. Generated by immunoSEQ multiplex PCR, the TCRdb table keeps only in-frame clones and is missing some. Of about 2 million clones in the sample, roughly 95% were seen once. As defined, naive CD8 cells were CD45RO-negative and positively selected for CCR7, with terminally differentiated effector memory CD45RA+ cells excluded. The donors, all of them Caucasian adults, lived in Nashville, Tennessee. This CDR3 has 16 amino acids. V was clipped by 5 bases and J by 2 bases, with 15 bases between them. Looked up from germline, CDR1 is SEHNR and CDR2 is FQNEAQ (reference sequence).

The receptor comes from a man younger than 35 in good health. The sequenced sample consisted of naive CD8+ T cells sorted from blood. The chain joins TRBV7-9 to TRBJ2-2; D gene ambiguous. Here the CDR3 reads CASSDPWKDNTGELFF. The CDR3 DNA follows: TGTGCCAGCAGCGATCCCTGGAAAGATAACACCGGGGAGCTGTTTTTT.